This TCR beta chain was observed in a study of T cell repertoires in cytomegalovirus infection. This clonotype was detected many times. Antigen specificity is unknown. Per germline, CDR1 SGHAT and CDR2 FQNNGV. The CDR3 length is 13 residues. Trimming cost V 5 bases and J 0 bases, with 5 bases left between them. MiXCR, run by TCRdb on the reads, gives a single entry per CDR3 protein. The profile covers some 920,000 distinct CDR3 sequences, with roughly 31% appearing a single time and roughly 13% taken by the ten largest. This chain connects TRBV11-2 to TRBJ1-5; D gene unclear. This sequence was found in a human donor in good health (CMV status not recorded). Some clones in this sample may be carry-over from other donors' samples. The source material was cultured CD8+ T cells from PBMCs, sampled from culture after CMV antigen stimulation. The CDR3 DNA reads as TGTGCCAGCAGCCGGAGTAGCAATCAGCCCCAGCATTTT. Encoded protein: CASSRSSNQPQHF.